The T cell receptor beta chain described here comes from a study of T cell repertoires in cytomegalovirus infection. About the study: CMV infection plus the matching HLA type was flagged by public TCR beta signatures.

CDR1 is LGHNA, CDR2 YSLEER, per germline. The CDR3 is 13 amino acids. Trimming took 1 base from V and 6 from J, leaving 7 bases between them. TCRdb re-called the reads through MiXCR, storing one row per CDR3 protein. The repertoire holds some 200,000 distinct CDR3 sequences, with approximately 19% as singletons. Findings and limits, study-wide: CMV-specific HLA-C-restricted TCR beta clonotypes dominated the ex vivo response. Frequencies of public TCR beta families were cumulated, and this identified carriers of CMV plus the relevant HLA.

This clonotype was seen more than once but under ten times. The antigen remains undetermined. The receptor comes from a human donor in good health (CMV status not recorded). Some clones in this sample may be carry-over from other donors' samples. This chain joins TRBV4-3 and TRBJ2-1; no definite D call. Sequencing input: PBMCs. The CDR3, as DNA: TGCGCCAGCAGCCAAGCCCCTAGCAATGAGCAGTTCTTC. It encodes CASSQAPSNEQFF.